One sample yielded the 19 T cell receptor beta chains listed below, sequenced in a study of control samples from healthy donors and cancer patients. Measured with immunoSEQ multiplex PCR; TCRdb has only the in-frame clones, and not every one. The table has 150,000 or so clones, 91% seen once. The sample comprised blood. These receptors all come from a man between 18 and 29 years old in good health.

The DNA of the CDR3 is TGTGCCAGCAGTCGGGCACTGGGGACTTTGGATACGCAGTATTTT. This gives the protein CASSRALGTLDTQYF. V is TRBV7-7 and J is TRBJ2-3; D might be TRBD2 (6 bases). CDR3 length: 15 amino acids. The V gene's germline CDR1 is SSHAT and CDR2 FNYEAQ (reference sequence). The V gene lost 6 bases and the J gene lost 6 bases, with 19 bases spanning the gap.

V and J are TRBV27 and TRBJ1-2; D uncertain. The germline V and J ends were trimmed by 5 bases and 1 base, with 8 bases remaining between them. The CDR3 contains 13 residues. CDR1 is MNHEY and CDR2 is SMNVEV in the germline V gene (reference sequence). The CDR3 loop reads CASSDGNNYGYTF. The CDR3 DNA is TGTGCCAGCAGTGACGGGAATAACTATGGCTACACCTTC.

This clone was recorded a few times. This chain links TRBV5-1 with TRBJ2-7; D is possibly TRBD1 or TRBD2 (5 bases each). The CDR3 extends over 13 amino acids. V was clipped by 5 bases and J by 3 bases, with 12 bases between them. Germline assignment: CDR1 SGHRS and CDR2 YFSETQ. The CDR3: CASSGDGVYEQYF. The DNA of the CDR3 is TGCGCCAGCAGTGGGGACGGTGTCTACGAGCAGTACTTC.

The rearrangement uses TRBV6-2 or TRBV6-3 and TRBJ1-6; no firm D call. Trimming took off 2 bases at V and 4 bases at J, with 6 bases between the two ends. This CDR3 is 14 amino acids long. CDR1 and CDR2 (germline): MNHEY, SVGEGT. CDR3 residues: CASSYDIYNSPLHF. For the CDR3, the DNA is TGTGCCAGCAGTTACGACATTTATAATTCACCCCTCCACTTT.

The CDR3 is CASSPTEQTRNSNQPQHF. As DNA, the CDR3 is TGTGCCAGTAGTCCCACCGAACAGACAAGGAATAGCAATCAGCCCCAGCATTTT. The V gene is TRBV19, the J gene TRBJ1-5; D ambiguous. There are 18 residues in the CDR3. V shed 5 bases and J shed 0 bases, with 20 bases lying between them. Germline values: CDR1 LNHDA, CDR2 SQIVND (reference sequence).

The chain is built from TRBV24-1 and TRBJ2-1, with D possibly matching TRBD1 (6 bases). The ends were cut back, 3 bases at V and 7 bases at J, with 12 bases in the middle. The CDR3 sequence is 14 residues long. Per germline, CDR1 KGHDR and CDR2 SFDVKD. The CDR3 sequence is CATSDPGQINEQFF. CDR3 nucleotide sequence: TGTGCCACCAGTGATCCCGGACAGATAAATGAGCAGTTCTTC.

This clone was seen only once. The chain links TRBV6-6 to TRBJ1-1; D gene uncertain. Germline V gene sequence: CDR1 MNHNY, CDR2 SVGAGI (reference sequence). Trimming cost V 4 bases and J 1 base, with 13 bases left between them. The CDR3 has 15 residues. The CDR3 loop is CASSWAEYPNTEAFF. DNA for the CDR3: TGTGCCAGCAGTTGGGCGGAGTACCCGAACACTGAAGCTTTCTTT.

This chain connects TRBV5-4 to TRBJ2-3; D gene uncertain. The germline V gene encodes CDR1 SGHNT and CDR2 YYREEE (reference sequence). Trimming removed 1 base at V and 2 bases at J, with 8 bases between. The CDR3 covers 14 residues. The CDR3 nucleotides read TGTGCCAGCAGCTTGCCCCCCCCCACAGATACGCAGTATTTT. Translation gives CASSLPPPTDTQYF.

This CDR3 reads CASSLPAETDVQPQHF. The DNA for the CDR3 is TGTGCCAGCAGCTTACCCGCCGAGACAGATGTTCAGCCCCAGCATTTT. The chain uses TRBV7-8 and TRBJ1-5, with TRBD1 as a possible D gene (5 bases). Germline values: CDR1 SGHVS, CDR2 FQNEAQ. The germline V and J ends were trimmed by 2 bases and 6 bases, with 17 bases remaining between them. The CDR3 extends over 16 amino acids.

The chain carries TRBV19 and TRBJ2-3; 9 bases agree with TRBD2. Unmatched junction bases numbered 11, after V lost 3 bases and J lost 7 bases. The CDR3 totals 16 residues. Germline lookup yields CDR1 LNHDA and CDR2 SQIVND (reference sequence). CDR3 loop: CASSILSGGPFYTQYF. As DNA, the CDR3 is TGTGCCAGTAGTATTTTGAGCGGGGGGCCTTTCTATACGCAGTATTTT. Full variable domain (outside the CDR3, taken from reference TRBV19 and TRBJ2-3): DGGITQSPKYLFRKEGQNVTLSCEQNLNHDAMYWYRQDPGQGLRLIYYSQIVNDFQKGDIAEGYSVSREKKESFPLTVTSAQKNPTAFYLCASSILSGGPFYTQYFGPGTRLTVL.

This chain joins TRBV3-1 (or the pseudogene TRBV3-2) and TRBJ1-4, with 7 positions matching TRBD1. Germline V lookup: CDR1 LGHDT, CDR2 YNNKEL (reference sequence). This CDR3 has 17 residues. The V gene end was trimmed by 2 bases and the J gene end by 3 bases; junction bases not matched to a gene: 9. The CDR3 is CASSQLRGTDSNEKLFF. In DNA, the CDR3 is TGTGCCAGCAGCCAATTACGAGGGACAGATTCTAATGAAAAACTGTTTTTT.

The rearrangement links TRBV5-4 to TRBJ2-3; D is unclear. Trimming removed 4 bases at V and 0 bases at J, with 9 bases between. CDR1 and CDR2 (germline): SGHNT, YYREEE (reference sequence). The CDR3 consists of 14 residues. Here the CDR3 DNA reads TGTGCCAGCAGCCCTGGTCCTAGCACAGATACGCAGTATTTT. This gives the protein CASSPGPSTDTQYF.

The chain uses TRBV4-3 and TRBJ2-2; TRBD2 agrees at 9 bases. Germline V gives CDR1 LGHNA, CDR2 YSLEER. V shed 2 bases, J shed 5 bases, and the junction held 3 bases outside the gene matches. The CDR3 extends over 15 amino acids. The chain's CDR3 is CASSQSGGQTGELFF. CDR3 nucleotide sequence: TGCGCCAGCAGCCAAAGCGGGGGGCAAACCGGGGAGCTGTTTTTT.

The rearrangement uses TRBV29-1 and TRBJ2-7; D unresolved. Germline V CDR1 and CDR2: SQVTM, ANQGSEA. The CDR3 has 15 amino acids. Trimming stripped 3 bases from V and 0 bases from J, with 15 bases between. CDR3 region: CSVEDRTAYSYEQYF. The CDR3 nucleotides are TGCAGCGTTGAGGACCGAACGGCATACTCCTACGAGCAGTACTTC.

The V and J genes are TRBV19 and TRBJ1-2; the D gene is possibly TRBD1 (5 bases). The CDR3 sequence is 14 residues long. V shed 3 bases and J shed 3 bases, with 11 bases lying between them. Germline CDR1 LNHDA, CDR2 SQIVND (reference sequence). In DNA, the CDR3 is TGTGCCAGTAGTATCACCGGGACGGACTATGGCTACACCTTC. Translated: CASSITGTDYGYTF.

The chain employs TRBV25-1 and TRBJ1-3, with D perhaps matching TRBD1 (6 bases). V gave up 6 bases and J gave up 4 bases, with 16 bases separating them. The CDR3 covers 15 residues. Per germline, CDR1 MGHDK and CDR2 SYGVNS. In nucleotides, the CDR3 is TGTGCCAGCAGCGACACAGGGACGACAGGAAACACCATATATTTT. Amino acid sequence: CASSDTGTTGNTIYF.

This clone has just a few counts. The rearrangement uses TRBV3-1 (or the pseudogene TRBV3-2) and TRBJ2-3, with 9 nucleotides matching TRBD2. The CDR3 extends over 17 amino acids. The V gene end was trimmed by 0 bases and the J gene end by 5 bases; junction bases not matched to a gene: 9. CDR1 is LGHDT, CDR2 YNNKEL, per germline (reference sequence). The CDR3 coding sequence is TGTGCCAGCAGCCAAGATAGCGCGGGGGGGCCGAGAGATACGCAGTATTTT. This encodes CASSQDSAGGPRDTQYF.

The rearrangement uses TRBV27 and TRBJ2-3, with D possibly being TRBD1 or TRBD2 (5 bases each). Germline V gene sequence: CDR1 MNHEY, CDR2 SMNVEV (reference sequence). Trimming left V 6 bases short and J 4 bases short, with 23 bases between. The CDR3 covers 17 residues. The CDR3 region is CASRITWDPISPDTQYF. CDR3 bases: TGTGCCAGCAGGATAACTTGGGACCCAATCAGCCCAGATACGCAGTATTTT.

CDR3 sequence: CAWSVRLAGAYMETQYF. The CDR3 DNA reads TGTGCCTGGAGTGTACGGCTAGCGGGGGCCTACATGGAGACCCAGTACTTC. The rearrangement joins TRBV30 to TRBJ2-5, with 10 bases aligning to TRBD2. After removal of 0 bases from V and 5 bases from J, the junction contained 12 bases not matched to a gene. This CDR3 region has 17 residues. The germline V gene has CDR1 GTSNPN and CDR2 SVGIG (reference sequence).